A selection of T cell receptor beta chains follows, all from one sample in a study of technical replicates of blood from a handful of donors. Libraries were prepared by immunoSEQ multiplex PCR; TCRdb keeps only in-frame clonotypes and omits some of them. The sample comprises 95,000 or so clones, roughly 96% of which are singletons, and around 0.3% rests with the top ten. Specimen: T cells isolated from PBMCs. These receptors all stem from a human donor in good health. The CDR3 runs from the conserved cysteine through the conserved F or W. Fields, in order: J gene, V gene, D gene, CDR3 DNA, CDR3 protein. A D gene is named only where the DNA matches it firmly.

TRBJ2-3 TRBV9 TRBD2 TGTGCCAGCAACGAGCGGGAAAAGTCCACAGATACGCAGTATTTT CASNEREKSTDTQYF
TRBJ2-1 TRBV27 NA TGTGCCAGCAGTTTACGGGAGTCATACAATGAGCAGTTCTTC CASSLRESYNEQFF
TRBJ1-1 TRBV18 TRBD1 TGTGCCAGCTCACCTCTGGACAGGGGATCGGTCACTGAAGCTTTCTTT CASSPLDRGSVTEAFF
TRBJ2-1 TRBV6-1 NA TGTGCCAGCTTCAGGGGTGACGAGCAGTTCTTC CASFRGDEQFF
TRBJ2-1 TRBV6-9 TRBD2 TGTGCCAGCAGTTTTCAGACCCCGATAGCGGGAGCCTACAATGAGCAGTTCTTC CASSFQTPIAGAYNEQFF
TRBJ2-7 TRBV5-1 NA TGCGCCAGCAGCTTGGGACTAAAGTACGAGCAGTACTTC CASSLGLKYEQYF
TRBJ1-3 TRBV6-1 NA TGTGCCGGCATCACTGGAAACACCATATATTTT CAGITGNTIYF
TRBJ2-1 TRBV11-3 NA TGTGCCAGCAGCTTACGGGGATCCTACAATGAGCAGTTCTTC CASSLRGSYNEQFF
TRBJ2-7 TRBV4-2 TRBD2 TGTGCCAGCAGCCCTAGCGGCTCCTACGAGCAGTACTTC CASSPSGSYEQYF
TRBJ2-7 TRBV28 NA TGTGCCAGCAGGGTCGGCTACGAGCAGTACTTC CASRVGYEQYF